This record looks at one T cell receptor beta chain sequence and its context. CDR1 and CDR2 (germline): SGHRS, YFSETQ. V was cut by 4 bases and J by 3 bases, with 14 bases left in between. The CDR3 totals 15 residues. This entry belongs to a study of radiotherapy plus CTLA-4 blockade in lung cancer. TCRdb's copy holds only in-frame clones and misses some; the assay was immunoSEQ multiplex PCR. The top ten clones hold approximately 14% of a sample with 81,000 or so clones, about 83% of them seen once. With ipilimumab providing CTLA-4 blockade, focal radiation was administered to patients who had chemo-refractory metastatic non-small-cell lung cancer.

Here the sequenced sample was peripheral blood, taken from a patient treated with radiotherapy plus ipilimumab. This clonotype was sampled from a human donor with non-small cell lung cancer that progressed on radiotherapy plus ipilimumab. The chain has TRBV5-1 and TRBJ2-1, with D possibly called TRBD1 or TRBD2 (5 bases each). The CDR3 DNA follows: TGCGCCAGCAGCATCCGGGACGGAAGCTACAATGAGCAGTTCTTC. Encoded protein: CASSIRDGSYNEQFF.